This passage covers 23 T cell receptor beta chains from one sample sequenced in a study of beta chain features in type 1 diabetes. The investigators reverse transcribed all of the isolated RNA, so they sequenced expressed TCRB transcripts. Assay: immunoSEQ multiplex PCR; the TCRdb copy retains only in-frame clones and omits some. The data contain fewer than 900,000 clones, 15% to 20% of them singletons. The sample comprised naive CD4+ T cells from blood. These receptor sequences come from a woman aged 18 to 35 in good health.

The chain combines TRBV4-3 with TRBJ2-1; D call uncertain. Germline V gene sequence: CDR1 LGHNA, CDR2 YSLEER. This CDR3 contains 15 residues. V was shortened by 0 bases and J by 4 bases, with 10 bases between the two germline ends. The CDR3 region has the DNA TGCGCCAGCAGCCAAGATCTTGGACGGTACAATGAGCAGTTCTTC. Translating it yields CASSQDLGRYNEQFF.

This clone was recorded a few times. The chain uses TRBV28 and TRBJ2-2, with D possibly being TRBD1 or TRBD2 (5 bases each). This CDR3 is built from 15 residues. The germline gives CDR1 MDHEN, CDR2 SYDVKM. V was trimmed by 7 bases and J by 1 base, leaving 13 bases between them. This CDR3 is CASIPGRWNTGELFF. Here the CDR3 DNA reads TGTGCCAGCATTCCAGGGAGATGGAACACCGGGGAGCTGTTTTTT. Complete variable domain (other parts from reference TRBV28 and TRBJ2-2): DVKVTQSSRYLVKRTGEKVFLECVQDMDHENMFWYRQDPGLGLRLIYFSYDVKMKEKGDIPEGYSVSREKKERFSLILESASTNQTSMYLCASIPGRWNTGELFFGEGSRLTVL.

The V gene is TRBV28, the J gene TRBJ1-1; the match to TRBD1 covers 11 bases. The germline V gene has CDR1 MDHEN and CDR2 SYDVKM. The CDR3 runs 13 residues. Unmatched junction bases numbered 8, after V lost 6 bases and J lost 11 bases. The DNA for the CDR3 is TGTGCCAGCAGCCAGGGACAGGGGGGCGAGGCTTTCTTT. Translation gives CASSQGQGGEAFF. The full variable domain, in which reference TRBV28 and TRBJ1-1 provide the parts outside the CDR3, is DVKVTQSSRYLVKRTGEKVFLECVQDMDHENMFWYRQDPGLGLRLIYFSYDVKMKEKGDIPEGYSVSREKKERFSLILESASTNQTSMYLCASSQGQGGEAFFGQGTRLTVV.

The chain recombines TRBV7-3 with TRBJ2-3; no clear D. The germline gives CDR1 SGHTA, CDR2 FQGTGA. This CDR3 has 14 residues. The ends were cut back, 5 bases at V and 0 bases at J, with 9 bases in the middle. This CDR3 is CASSTVGSTDTQYF. The CDR3 DNA is TGTGCCAGCAGCACCGTAGGGAGCACAGATACGCAGTATTTT.

This clone was detected only a few times. The chain couples TRBV18 to TRBJ1-1; tentative D call: TRBD1 (5 bases). V dropped 2 bases and J dropped 5 bases, with 15 bases sitting between them. The CDR3 totals 15 residues. Germline values: CDR1 KGHSH, CDR2 LQKENI. The CDR3 coding sequence is TGTGCCAGCTCACCAGTCTCCCTCGGGGCTACTGAAGCTTTCTTT. Residues: CASSPVSLGATEAFF.

J is TRBJ2-3 and V is TRBV18, with TRBD1 identical over 9 bases. The CDR3 consists of 15 residues. The V and J ends lost 5 bases and 5 bases, in that order; junction bases with no gene match: 8. Germline-derived CDR1 and CDR2 are KGHSH and LQKENI. The CDR3 region is CASSSQGAGIDTQYF. The CDR3 region has the DNA TGTGCCAGCTCATCACAGGGGGCAGGTATAGATACGCAGTATTTT.

Only a few counts were recorded for this clone. J is TRBJ2-5 and V is TRBV15, with D perhaps matching TRBD2 (6 bases). V was trimmed by 0 bases and J by 5 bases, leaving 13 bases between them. Germline V CDR1 and CDR2: LNHNV, YYDKDF (reference sequence). The CDR3 consists of 15 residues. CDR3 in DNA: TGTGCCACCAGCAGAGATCTCACTAGCTGGGAGACCCAGTACTTC. This translates into CATSRDLTSWETQYF.

This clone has a handful of counts. The chain links TRBV11-2 to TRBJ1-1; tentatively, D is TRBD1 (5 bases). The CDR3 length is 19 residues. Trimming removed 5 bases at V and 1 base at J, with 26 bases between. In germline, CDR1 is SGHAT, CDR2 FQNNGV. The CDR3 reads CASSPSVGTVGVPNTEAFF. CDR3 DNA sequence: TGTGCCAGCAGCCCCAGCGTAGGAACCGTGGGGGTCCCGAACACTGAAGCTTTCTTT.

This clone was observed a handful of times. V and J are TRBV2 and TRBJ1-5; D is possibly TRBD1 (5 bases). This CDR3 region has 16 residues. Per germline, CDR1 SNHLY and CDR2 FYNNEI. The germline V and J ends were trimmed by 2 bases and 7 bases, with 18 bases remaining between them. Here the CDR3 reads CASSEIQGPGRQPQHF. The CDR3 DNA reads as TGTGCCAGCAGTGAAATTCAGGGCCCGGGCCGGCAGCCCCAGCATTTT.

This clone was counted only a few times. This sequence joins TRBV15 and TRBJ2-3; either TRBD1 or TRBD2 may fit D (5 bases each). Germline CDR1 LNHNV, CDR2 YYDKDF (reference sequence). This CDR3 region has 14 residues. V gave up 1 base and J gave up 4 bases, with 9 bases separating them. The CDR3 sequence is CATSRGQGPDTQYF. The CDR3 DNA follows: TGTGCCACCAGCAGAGGGCAGGGACCAGATACGCAGTATTTT.

The table lists this clone with a few counts. The gene calls are TRBV18 and TRBJ2-7; D unresolved. V shed 6 bases and J shed 3 bases, with 6 bases lying between them. Germline CDR1 KGHSH, CDR2 LQKENI. The CDR3 runs 11 residues. The CDR3, as DNA: TGTGCCAGCTCCGGGCTCTACGAGCAGTACTTC. Translating it yields CASSGLYEQYF.

The V and J genes are TRBV13 and TRBJ2-3; 13 bases agree with TRBD2. The CDR3 is 16 amino acids. Germline V CDR1 and CDR2: PRHDT, FYEKMQ (reference sequence). Losses at the gene ends were 5 bases for V and 1 base for J; bases not matched to a gene: 3. CDR3 sequence reads: CASSPGLAGGTDTQYF. The CDR3 nucleotides read TGTGCCAGCAGCCCAGGACTAGCGGGAGGCACAGATACGCAGTATTTT.

This clone was counted only a few times. Germline is not matched at one junction end, which may reflect a read error. As DNA, the CDR3 is TGTGCCAGCAGCGTAGGGCGTGCGGGACGGAACCCCGGGGAGCTGTTTTTT. Translated: CASSVGRAGRNPGELFF. The chain recombines TRBV9 with TRBJ2-2; weak D call: TRBD2 (6 bases). This CDR3 has 17 residues. Germline-derived CDR1 and CDR2 are SGDLS and YYNGEE. The full variable domain, with the rest looked up from reference TRBV9 and TRBJ2-2, is DSGVTQTPKHLITATGQRVTLRCSPRSGDLSVYWYQQSLDQGLQFLIQYYNGEERAKGNILERFSAQQFPDLHSELNLSSLELGDSALYFCASSVGRAGRNPGELFFGEGSRLTVL.

This chain links TRBV7-2 with TRBJ2-1, with 8 bases fitting TRBD2. Trimming removed 5 bases from V and 6 bases from J; junction bases left unmatched: 12. The CDR3 runs to 16 residues. In germline, CDR1 is SGHTA, CDR2 FQGNSA. Here the CDR3 reads CASSKARLAGSNEQFF. The CDR3 region has the DNA TGTGCCAGCAGCAAAGCAAGGCTAGCGGGCTCCAATGAGCAGTTCTTC.

This clone was observed a handful of times. The rearrangement uses TRBV11-3 and TRBJ2-7; 8 nucleotides match TRBD1. Germline V CDR1 and CDR2: SGHNT, YENEEA. This CDR3 has 14 residues. The V segment lost 3 bases and the J segment 6 bases; nucleotides outside the gene matches: 7. DNA of the CDR3: TGTGCCAGCAGCTTCCAGGGGACAGGCGGCGAGCAGTACTTC. Its translation is CASSFQGTGGEQYF.

The gene calls are TRBV4-1 and TRBJ1-3; a weak D match, TRBD1 (5 bases). Germline lookup yields CDR1 MGHRA and CDR2 YSYEKL. The ends were cut back, 4 bases at V and 1 base at J, with 14 bases in the middle. The CDR3 covers 16 residues. The CDR3 loop is CASSLDSDMSGNTIYF. For the CDR3, the DNA is TGCGCCAGCAGCCTCGACAGCGACATGTCTGGAAACACCATATATTTT.

V usage is TRBV7-3 and J usage is TRBJ1-2; 10 nucleotides line up with TRBD1. J lost 8 bases, V lost 4 bases, and 4 bases had no gene match. This CDR3 region has 13 residues. From germline, CDR1 is SGHTA and CDR2 FQGTGA. The CDR3 region has the DNA TGTGCCAGCAGCTCGACAGGGGGCAGAGGCTACACCTTC. Translating it yields CASSSTGGRGYTF.

Only a few counts were recorded for this clone. V and J are TRBV4-2 and TRBJ2-7, with 10 bases lining up with TRBD2. The CDR3 consists of 14 residues. Germline V lookup: CDR1 LGHNA, CDR2 YNFKEQ. The V gene end was trimmed by 4 bases and the J gene end by 3 bases; junction bases not matched to a gene: 3. DNA for the CDR3: TGTGCCAGCAGCCCCGCTAGCGGGAGCTACGAGCAGTACTTC. Its protein is CASSPASGSYEQYF.

The V gene is TRBV6-6, the J gene TRBJ2-7; possibly TRBD1 for D (6 bases). CDR3 length equals 14 residues. Germline lookup yields CDR1 MNHNY and CDR2 SVGAGI (reference sequence). The V gene lost 5 bases and the J gene lost 6 bases, with 17 bases spanning the gap. Here the CDR3 DNA reads TGTGCCAGCAGTGCTCCCGGACAGTCTTTCGAGCAGTACTTC. As protein: CASSAPGQSFEQYF.

The J gene is TRBJ2-3, the V gene TRBV2; TRBD1 is a possible D gene (6 bases). CDR3 length: 13 residues. V lost 8 bases and J 4 bases, leaving 13 bases between the germline ends. The V gene's germline CDR1 is SNHLY and CDR2 FYNNEI. The CDR3 coding sequence is TGTGCCAGCCAGGGGTACATGGCAGATACGCAGTATTTT. Encoded protein: CASQGYMADTQYF. Looking up the rest from reference TRBV2 and TRBJ2-3 gives the full variable domain: EPEVTQTPSHQVTQMGQEVILRCVPISNHLYFYWYRQILGQKVEFLVSFYNNEISEKSEIFDDQFSVERPDGSNFTLKIRSTKLEDSAMYFCASQGYMADTQYFGPGTRLTVL.

This clone was counted between two and nine times. The chain uses TRBV2 and TRBJ2-5, with 10 positions matching TRBD1. Germline CDR1 SNHLY, CDR2 FYNNEI. The CDR3 runs 15 residues. V lost 2 bases to trimming and J lost 5 bases; unmatched junction nucleotides: 5. The CDR3 nucleotides read TGTGCCAGCAGTGAATGGGACAGGGGTTGGGAGACCCAGTACTTC. This codes for CASSEWDRGWETQYF.

This clone was observed a few times. The CDR3 coding sequence is TGTGCCAGCAGCTTAGCCAGGACTAGCGGGACTGGCGAGCAGTACTTC. Encoded protein: CASSLARTSGTGEQYF. The J gene is TRBJ2-7, the V gene TRBV7-9; 12 nucleotides align to TRBD2. Losses at the gene ends were 0 bases for V and 6 bases for J; bases not matched to a gene: 6. CDR1 is SEHNR and CDR2 is FQNEAQ in the germline V gene (reference sequence). This CDR3 has 16 amino acids.

The chain recombines TRBV29-1 with TRBJ2-5, with D possibly TRBD1 on 6 matching bases. In germline, CDR1 is SQVTM, CDR2 ANQGSEA. The V end lost 7 bases, the J end lost 4 bases, and 19 bases lay between the germline ends. The CDR3 runs 14 residues. The CDR3 reads CSGIPQGSGETQYF. Written as DNA, the CDR3 is TGCAGCGGTATCCCACAGGGTTCAGGAGAGACCCAGTACTTC.